This paragraph covers one TCR beta chain sequence. Its antigen remains unknown. Presence of unique molecular identifiers characterized the TCR beta cDNA libraries. TCRdb itself ran the PCR reads through MiXCR, one entry per CDR3 protein. This table has a few hundred thousand distinct CDR3 sequences, about a third appearing once. This sample stems from a study of post-analysis software for immune sequencing data. Broader study findings: Samples from one preparation batch, clustered by F measure, grouped strongly together.

Sequenced: blood. The sequence came from a girl under 18 with multiple sclerosis.

This CDR3 reads CASSRLSNEKLFF. The CDR3 DNA is TGCGCCAGCAGTCGTCTGAGTAATGAAAAACTGTTTTTT. V is TRBV10-2 and J is TRBJ1-4; D gene ambiguous. The germline gives CDR1 WSHSY, CDR2 SAAADI. This CDR3 has 13 residues. V lost 5 bases and J 4 bases, leaving 8 bases between the germline ends.